This T cell receptor beta chain was sequenced for a study of blood T cell repertoires in COVID-19. Across the whole study: The samples span acute and convalescent COVID-19 from the United States, Italy and Spain.

Cohort placement rested on clinical history that participants reported themselves. Cohort 3 donors were reported recovered after two negative PCRs, clearance, or symptom resolution. Germline-derived CDR1 and CDR2 are SGHTA and FQGNSA. Trimming left V 5 bases short and J 3 bases short, with 14 bases between. CDR3 length equals 14 residues. Assay: immunoSEQ multiplex PCR; the TCRdb copy retains only in-frame clones and omits some. There are a few hundred thousand clones in the sample; over 75% occur only once, and about 0.93% lies in the top ten. What was sequenced was PBMCs or T cells enriched from blood (not recorded which). The sequence was obtained from a woman in her twenties or thirties who had recovered from COVID-19. The J gene is TRBJ2-7, the V gene TRBV7-2; possibly TRBD1 for D (5 bases). The CDR3 region is CASSTQYQGYEQYF. For the CDR3, the DNA is TGTGCCAGCAGCACCCAGTACCAGGGCTACGAGCAGTACTTC.